What follows are 29 T cell receptor beta chains derived from one specimen sequenced in a study of regulatory T cells in long-lasting Graves disease. Specified time point: newly diagnosed GD, antithyroid drugs for less than 3 months. PBMC RNA served as the TCR library source. Assembly of TCR beta libraries relied on iRepertoire HTBI primers together with Arm-PCR of CDR3 regions. TCRdb reprocessed the multiplex PCR reads with MiXCR, giving one entry per CDR3 protein. This sample has 350,000 to 500,000 distinct CDR3 sequences, with around 15% found just once. This same sample was also part of a study on T cells in Graves' hyperthyroidism and ophthalmopathy.

The material was peripheral blood mononuclear cells (PBMCs), obtained at new diagnosis, from a patient treated with antithyroid drugs. The receptors were sampled from a woman between 45 and 65 years old with Graves disease.

This clonotype was observed a few times. Sequence at one end of the junction differs from germline and may be a read error. The chain recombines TRBV19 with TRBJ1-1; no clear D gene. The CDR3 extends over 12 amino acids. Looked up from germline, CDR1 is LNHDA and CDR2 is SQIVND (reference sequence). CDR3 DNA sequence: TGTGCCAGTAGTAAACAGAACACTGAAGCTCTCTTT. Translated, it gives CASSKQNTEALF.

The V and J genes are TRBV6-2 or TRBV6-3 and TRBJ1-2, with D possibly TRBD1 on 5 matching bases. Trimming stripped 2 bases from V and 2 bases from J, with 9 bases between. This CDR3 comprises 14 residues. Germline CDR1 and CDR2: MNHEY and SVGEGT. The CDR3 is CASSYETVNYGYTF. Here the CDR3 DNA reads TGTGCCAGCAGTTACGAGACAGTGAACTATGGCTACACCTTC.

This clonotype appeared many times. The rearrangement links TRBV29-1 to TRBJ2-2, with 7 bases aligning to TRBD2. The CDR3 totals 15 residues. Germline CDR1 and CDR2: SQVTM and ANQGSEA. V gave up 4 bases and J gave up 3 bases; unmatched junction bases: 8. CDR3 DNA sequence: TGCAGCGTTGTCCTAAGCGGGACTTACACCGGGGAGCTGTTTTTT. Protein: CSVVLSGTYTGELFF.

In this sample, this clonotype turned up many times. The chain has TRBV28 and TRBJ2-7; no clear D. With 4 bases removed from V and 2 bases from J, the gap between germline ends came to 12 bases. This CDR3 region has 14 residues. The germline V gene has CDR1 MDHEN and CDR2 SYDVKM. The CDR3 DNA follows: TGTGCCAGCAGTTACCTGGGCGAAGCCTACGAGCAGTACTTC. Translated: CASSYLGEAYEQYF.

The table lists this clonotype with many counts. J is TRBJ2-7 and V is TRBV28; TRBD2 agrees at 8 bases. The CDR3 sequence is 14 residues long. Per germline, CDR1 MDHEN and CDR2 SYDVKM. The J segment lost 3 bases and the V segment lost 5 bases, leaving 6 bases of the junction unmatched. The CDR3 protein is CASSPSGTSYEQYF. The CDR3 nucleotides are TGTGCCAGCAGTCCGTCCGGGACTAGCTACGAGCAGTACTTC.

V usage is TRBV19 and J usage is TRBJ1-1; tentatively, D is TRBD1 (5 bases). The CDR3 has 15 amino acids. The ends were cut back, 0 bases at V and 0 bases at J, with 8 bases in the middle. Germline V gene data show CDR1 as LNHDA and CDR2 as SQIVND (reference sequence). The DNA of the CDR3 is TGTGCCAGTAGTATAGATGGACAATTGAACACTGAAGCTTTCTTT. Its translation: CASSIDGQLNTEAFF.

This clonotype was seen many times. The rearrangement links TRBV20-1 to TRBJ2-3, with D tentatively TRBD1 (5 bases). The V gene's germline CDR1 is DFQATT and CDR2 SNEGSKA (reference sequence). Trimming left V 5 bases short and J 2 bases short, with 14 bases between. The CDR3 spans 14 residues. The CDR3 reads CSAEDSFTTDTQYF. CDR3 nucleotides: TGCAGTGCTGAAGACAGCTTCACCACAGATACGCAGTATTTT.

This clonotype was observed a few times. In DNA form, the CDR3 reads TGTGCCAGTAGTATACAAGGGTCGTACTACAATGAGCAGTTCTTC. Translation gives CASSIQGSYYNEQFF. V and J are TRBV19 and TRBJ2-1; D is ambiguous. V was clipped by 2 bases and J by 3 bases, with 11 bases between them. This CDR3 has 15 amino acids. Germline V CDR1 and CDR2: LNHDA, SQIVND (reference sequence). The full variable domain, rest sourced from reference TRBV19 and TRBJ2-1, is DGGITQSPKYLFRKEGQNVTLSCEQNLNHDAMYWYRQDPGQGLRLIYYSQIVNDFQKGDIAEGYSVSREKKESFPLTVTSAQKNPTAFYLCASSIQGSYYNEQFFGPGTRLTVL.

This clonotype was detected only a few times. The CDR3 region is CASSSGVVTEAFF. Here the CDR3 DNA reads TGTGCCAGCAGCTCCGGGGTGGTCACTGAAGCTTTCTTT. The chain joins TRBV12-3 or TRBV12-4 to TRBJ1-1, with D uncertain. CDR3 length equals 13 residues. With 6 bases removed from V and 4 bases from J, the gap between germline ends came to 12 bases.

The chain employs TRBV2 and TRBJ2-7; 9 bases agree with TRBD2. Germline V gene lookup returns CDR1 SNHLY and CDR2 FYNNEI. V shed 10 bases, J shed 5 bases, and the junction held 9 bases outside the gene matches. The CDR3 spans 13 residues. CDR3 sequence reads: CATDRTSVDEQYF. The CDR3 DNA is TGTGCCACCGATCGGACTAGCGTAGACGAGCAGTACTTC.

The count of this clonotype is one. The gene calls are TRBV28 and TRBJ2-1; D ambiguous. This CDR3 contains 11 residues. CDR1 is MDHEN, CDR2 SYDVKM, per germline. Trimming took off 6 bases at V and 7 bases at J, with 7 bases between the two ends. The CDR3 region is CASSTENEQFF. DNA of the CDR3: TGTGCCAGCAGCACGGAGAATGAGCAGTTCTTC.

This clonotype was seen repeatedly, ten times or more. The chain couples TRBV3-1 to TRBJ1-1, with a tentative D call TRBD1 (5 bases). CDR3 length equals 12 residues. Germline V CDR1 and CDR2: LGHDT, YNNKEL (reference sequence). The germline V and J ends were trimmed by 4 bases and 3 bases, with 6 bases remaining between them. CDR3 sequence reads: CASSRGYTEAFF. CDR3 DNA: TGTGCCAGCAGCCGGGGGTACACTGAAGCTTTCTTT.

This clonotype was seen more than once but under ten times. The V call is TRBV18, the J call TRBJ2-1; a weak D match, TRBD2 (5 bases). V gave up 4 bases and J gave up 5 bases, with 12 bases separating them. CDR3 size: 14 residues. Germline V gene sequence: CDR1 KGHSH, CDR2 LQKENI. CDR3 residues: CASSLATGDNEQFF. The CDR3 DNA follows: TGTGCCAGCTCACTAGCCACCGGGGACAATGAGCAGTTCTTC.

Of note for this clonotype: A single base separates this from a much larger clone, so it may be a read error. This sequence joins TRBV5-5 and TRBJ1-5; tentative D call: TRBD1 (5 bases). V lost 0 bases to trimming and J lost 1 base, with 8 bases between them. Germline CDR1 SGHKS, CDR2 YYEKEE (reference sequence). This CDR3 has 15 amino acids. CDR3 coding DNA: TGTGCCAGCAGCTTGGCTTCAGGGAGCAATCAGCCCCAGCATTTT. It translates to CASSLASGSNQPQHF.

This clonotype was recorded many times. This rearrangement joins TRBV20-1 to TRBJ2-5; 10 bases line up with TRBD2. The CDR3 spans 14 residues. Germline assignment: CDR1 DFQATT and CDR2 SNEGSKA (reference sequence). Trimming cost V 2 bases and J 2 bases; bases outside gene matches: 2. In nucleotides, the CDR3 is TGCAGTGCTAGAAGCGGGAGGGTACAAGAGACCCAGTACTTC. Residues: CSARSGRVQETQYF.

This clonotype was detected ten times or more. The rearrangement joins TRBV11-2 to TRBJ2-1, with D uncertain. Trimming took off 7 bases at V and 8 bases at J, with 12 bases between the two ends. The CDR3 totals 12 residues. In germline, CDR1 is SGHAT, CDR2 FQNNGV. The CDR3 sequence: CASTPRLDEQFF. The DNA for the CDR3 is TGTGCCAGCACCCCGCGCCTCGATGAGCAGTTCTTC.

This clonotype was seen repeatedly, ten times or more. The chain has TRBV7-2 and TRBJ2-7, with a weak D call TRBD2 (6 bases). The CDR3 spans 15 residues. The germline CDR1 and CDR2 sequences are SGHTA and FQGNSA. Trimming cost V 5 bases and J 4 bases, with 18 bases left between them. The CDR3 nucleotides read TGTGCCAGCAGCCCTCCTCGGGGGAGCTGGTACGAGCAGTACTTC. It yields the protein CASSPPRGSWYEQYF.

There are a few counts of this clonotype. This chain connects TRBV5-1 to TRBJ1-3; 9 bases line up with TRBD1. Germline trimming cut 0 bases from V and 13 bases from J; bases unmatched to any gene: 5. Germline V gene data show CDR1 as SGHRS and CDR2 as YFSETQ. CDR3 length: 13 residues. The DNA for the CDR3 is TGCGCCAGCAGCTTGGCCACAGGGGGCCAAATATATTTT. It specifies CASSLATGGQIYF. Variable domain in full (rest from reference TRBV5-1 and TRBJ1-3): KAGVTQTPRYLIKTRGQQVTLSCSPISGHRSVSWYQQTPGQGLQFLFEYFSETQRNKGNFPGRFSGRQFSNSRSEMNVSTLELGDSALYLCASSLATGGQIYFGEGSWLTVV.

There are many counts of this clonotype. The chain couples TRBV20-1 to TRBJ2-2, with 8 bases that match TRBD1. This CDR3 spans 16 amino acids. Germline V gene lookup returns CDR1 DFQATT and CDR2 SNEGSKA (reference sequence). The trim removed 0 bases at V and 4 bases at J, leaving 7 bases unmatched. CDR3 in amino acids: CSARDQAGGGTGELFF. In DNA, the CDR3 is TGCAGTGCTAGAGATCAGGCAGGGGGCGGCACCGGGGAGCTGTTTTTT.

In this sample, this clonotype turned up a few times. This chain links TRBV11-2 with TRBJ1-6; no reliable D call. The CDR3 covers 12 residues. Trimming left V 3 bases short and J 9 bases short, with 6 bases between. Germline CDR1 reads SGHAT; CDR2 reads FQNNGV. The CDR3 region has the DNA TGTGCCAGCAGCTTGGGAATTTCACCCCTCCACTTT. It translates to CASSLGISPLHF.

The sample holds a few counts of this clonotype. CDR3 sequence: CASSDSGESDTQYF. Written as DNA, the CDR3 is TGTGCCAGCAGTGACTCCGGAGAATCAGATACGCAGTATTTT. The V gene is TRBV6-4, the J gene TRBJ2-3; no reliable D call. Germline values: CDR1 MRHNA, CDR2 SNTAGT. V lost 0 bases to trimming and J lost 4 bases, with 8 bases between them. The CDR3 totals 14 residues.

This chain connects TRBV5-4 to TRBJ2-5, with D perhaps assigned TRBD1 or TRBD2 (5 bases each). The ends were cut back, 2 bases at V and 2 bases at J, with 16 bases in the middle. Germline CDR1 SGHNT, CDR2 YYREEE (reference sequence). There are 16 residues in the CDR3. The CDR3: CASSFGSMGRQETQYF. DNA of the CDR3: TGTGCCAGCAGCTTCGGCTCGATGGGACGGCAAGAGACCCAGTACTTC.

This clonotype was counted many times. This chain uses TRBV5-1 with TRBJ2-7; D is perhaps TRBD1 (5 bases). V dropped 0 bases and J dropped 5 bases, with 12 bases sitting between them. CDR1 is SGHRS and CDR2 is YFSETQ in the germline V gene. The CDR3 loop spans 14 amino acids. As DNA, the CDR3 is TGCGCCAGCAGCTTGGGGGGCCCAGAGAACGAGCAGTACTTC. This codes for CASSLGGPENEQYF.

The chain is built from TRBV9 and TRBJ2-7; TRBD2 agrees at 8 bases. Unmatched junction bases numbered 5, after V lost 3 bases and J lost 0 bases. This CDR3 is built from 15 residues. CDR1 SGDLS and CDR2 YYNGEE come from the germline V gene. The CDR3 nucleotides are TGTGCCAGCAGCGCCCTTAGCGGGACCTCCTACGAGCAGTACTTC. Translating it yields CASSALSGTSYEQYF.

About this clonotype itself: A much larger clone is a single base away; this may be a read error. The chain joins TRBV28 to TRBJ1-5; D is possibly TRBD1 (5 bases). The CDR3 loop spans 12 amino acids. CDR1 and CDR2 (germline): MDHEN, SYDVKM. In nucleotides, the CDR3 is TGTGCCAGCAGCCCGGGACGTACGCCCCGGCATTTT. This translates into CASSPGRTPRHF.

This clonotype was observed a few times. The rearrangement uses TRBV4-1 and TRBJ2-3, with D perhaps TRBD1 (6 bases). This CDR3 is built from 15 residues. Trimming shortened V by 3 bases and J by 4 bases, and 14 bases separated the two germline ends. Germline V gene sequence: CDR1 MGHRA, CDR2 YSYEKL. The CDR3 coding sequence is TGCGCCAGCAGCCAGACAGGTCTCGGAGCAGATACGCAGTATTTT. It encodes CASSQTGLGADTQYF.

There are many counts of this clonotype. The gene calls are TRBV7-8 and TRBJ2-3; TRBD2 matches 9 bases. The J segment lost 4 bases and the V segment lost 1 base, leaving 9 bases of the junction unmatched. CDR3 length: 17 amino acids. Per the germline V gene, CDR1 is SGHVS and CDR2 is FQNEAQ. In DNA, the CDR3 is TGTGCCAGCAGCTTAGAACCGGGACTAGCATGGTCAGATACGCAGTATTTT. It encodes CASSLEPGLAWSDTQYF.

With regard to this clonotype: This may come from a read error, since a much larger clone is one base off. V is TRBV3-1 and J is TRBJ2-1, with D maybe TRBD1 (5 bases). The CDR3 runs to 15 residues. Germline V CDR1 and CDR2: LGHDT, YNNKEL (reference sequence). The CDR3 DNA is TGTGCCAGCAGCCAAGGGCCCCCTTGGGGCTCTCGGCAGTCCTTC. Translating it yields CASSQGPPWGSRQSF.

This clonotype was picked up a small number of times. The J gene is TRBJ2-4, the V gene TRBV6-1; D is perhaps TRBD1 (6 bases). Germline CDR1 is MNHNS and CDR2 is SASEGT. The V gene lost 7 bases and the J gene lost 5 bases, with 24 bases spanning the gap. The CDR3 sequence is 17 residues long. DNA of the CDR3: TGTGCCAGCATCCCCCGCAGGCAGGGGTATATCGAAAACATTCAGTACTTC. This encodes CASIPRRQGYIENIQYF.